The 27 T cell receptor beta chains presented below share a single source sample, sequenced in a study of blood T cells in healthy people across ages. Using a J-beta primer mix together with a sample-barcoded 5' primer, a second PCR was run for roughly 6 to 11 cycles. TCRdb redid the calling of the 5' RACE reads with MiXCR, one entry per CDR3 protein. In the table there are 800,000 to 950,000 distinct CDR3 sequences, 25% to 30% of which are singletons. This sample also appeared in a second study, on T cells of mothers and their children.

The sequenced sample consisted of blood. Receptors originate from a woman in her thirties or forties in good health.

The chain links TRBV5-1 to TRBJ1-1; TRBD1 aligns across 7 bases. CDR3 length: 14 amino acids. Germline V CDR1 and CDR2: SGHRS, YFSETQ. Germline trimming cut 3 bases from V and 10 bases from J; bases unmatched to any gene: 12. CDR3 bases: TGCGCCAGCAGCTCGGTCGACAGGGAATTTGGAGCTTTCTTT. Residues: CASSSVDREFGAFF. Variable domain in full (rest from reference TRBV5-1 and TRBJ1-1): KAGVTQTPRYLIKTRGQQVTLSCSPISGHRSVSWYQQTPGQGLQFLFEYFSETQRNKGNFPGRFSGRQFSNSRSEMNVSTLELGDSALYLCASSSVDREFGAFFGQGTRLTVV.

This clonotype was counted between two and nine times. This sequence joins TRBV7-9 and TRBJ2-7; 7 bases map to TRBD1. With V trimmed by 6 bases and J by 2 bases, 10 bases remained unmatched. CDR1 and CDR2 (germline): SEHNR, FQNEAQ (reference sequence). CDR3 length equals 15 residues. This chain's CDR3 is CASRPTTGVAYEQYF. CDR3 coding DNA: TGTGCCAGCAGACCAACTACAGGGGTGGCCTACGAGCAGTACTTC.

The rearrangement joins TRBV7-3 to TRBJ2-3; the match to TRBD2 covers 7 bases. The germline V gene has CDR1 SGHTA and CDR2 FQGTGA. This CDR3 region has 14 residues. Trimming removed 4 bases from V and 4 bases from J; junction bases left unmatched: 5. The CDR3: CASSSMAGADTQYF. In nucleotides, the CDR3 is TGTGCCAGCAGCTCCATGGCGGGGGCAGATACGCAGTATTTT.

As concerns this clonotype: A read error is possible here, since a much larger clone lies one base away. The chain uses TRBV9 and TRBJ2-5; TRBD2 matches at 9 bases. This CDR3 is built from 14 residues. Germline V gene sequence: CDR1 SGDLS, CDR2 YYNGEE. J gave up 11 bases and V 4 bases, and 12 bases lay outside the gene matches. CDR3: CASSWGTSRHEQYF. The CDR3 DNA reads TGTGCCAGCAGCTGGGGGACTAGCAGGCATGAGCAGTACTTC.

This clonotype was seen more than once but under ten times. V gene TRBV5-1 combines with J gene TRBJ2-5; D remains ambiguous. Germline-derived CDR1 and CDR2 are SGHRS and YFSETQ. The CDR3 has 17 amino acids. V shed 0 bases and J shed 5 bases, with 20 bases lying between them. The CDR3 is CASSLEEFGPQGETQYF. The DNA of the CDR3 is TGCGCCAGCAGCTTGGAAGAATTTGGGCCCCAAGGGGAGACCCAGTACTTC.

This clonotype was counted many times. The V gene is TRBV28, the J gene TRBJ2-1; TRBD2 matches at 8 bases. Germline lookup yields CDR1 MDHEN and CDR2 SYDVKM. V shed 5 bases, J shed 5 bases, and the junction held 11 bases outside the gene matches. The CDR3 has 16 amino acids. CDR3 in amino acids: CASSPSGLEKDNEQFF. The DNA of the CDR3 is TGTGCCAGCAGTCCTTCGGGACTAGAGAAGGACAATGAGCAGTTCTTC.

This chain connects TRBV14 to TRBJ2-3, with unresolved D. This CDR3 is 14 amino acids long. Germline V gene data show CDR1 as SGHDN and CDR2 as FVKESK. With 2 bases removed from V and 4 bases from J, the gap between germline ends came to 10 bases. DNA of the CDR3: TGTGCCAGCAGCCAAAGGGCCTTTCCAGATACGCAGTATTTT. Translation gives CASSQRAFPDTQYF.

J is TRBJ1-5 and V is TRBV12-3 or TRBV12-4; possibly TRBD1 for D (5 bases). The CDR3 covers 14 residues. V was pared by 5 bases and J by 9 bases, with 17 bases between. CDR3 sequence (DNA): TGTGCCAGCAGTACGGGACGGGACTCGGGGCCCCAGCATTTT. Protein product: CASSTGRDSGPQHF.

A note on this clonotype: A much larger clonotype is one base distant, so this may be a read error. The chain couples TRBV7-9 to TRBJ2-7; tentatively, D is TRBD1 (6 bases). Looked up from germline, CDR1 is SEHNR and CDR2 is FQNEAQ (reference sequence). CDR3 size: 15 residues. Trimming removed 3 bases from V and 2 bases from J, with 14 bases in between. The CDR3 sequence: CASSFSGEGAYEQYF. As DNA, the CDR3 is TGTGCCAGCAGCTTTTCAGGGGAAGGAGCCTACGAGCAGTACTTC.

Comment on this clonotype: A junction end diverges from the germline sequence, so it may reflect a read error. The CDR3 DNA is TGTGCCAGTAGCTTAGGGGGCCGGTGGGAAAGCATTCAGTACTTC. This translates into CASSLGGRWESIQYF. V is TRBV7-2 and J is TRBJ2-4, with 7 bases identical to TRBD1. CDR1 is SGHTA and CDR2 is FQGNSA in the germline V gene. The CDR3 totals 15 residues.

This clonotype occurred a few times. This chain links TRBV5-1 with TRBJ1-1; perhaps TRBD1 as D (6 bases). The germline gives CDR1 SGHRS, CDR2 YFSETQ. This CDR3 has 16 residues. Trimming took 0 bases from V and 1 from J, leaving 13 bases between them. The CDR3 region has the DNA TGCGCCAGCAGCTTGGCCTCAACAGGGTCGAACACTGAAGCTTTCTTT. Its translation: CASSLASTGSNTEAFF.

The chain uses TRBV20-1 and TRBJ1-5, with D hard to call. With 4 bases removed from V and 0 bases from J, the gap between germline ends came to 22 bases. Germline V gene lookup returns CDR1 DFQATT and CDR2 SNEGSKA (reference sequence). This CDR3 comprises 18 residues. CDR3 sequence (DNA): TGCAGTGCTACAACACCCGGGGATCGGGTCTATAGCAATCAGCCCCAGCATTTT. Encoded protein: CSATTPGDRVYSNQPQHF.

This clonotype was recorded a few times. This chain uses TRBV5-1 with TRBJ2-3; the match to TRBD1 covers 11 bases. The length of the CDR3 is 16 residues. V lost 0 bases to trimming and J lost 5 bases; unmatched junction nucleotides: 5. The germline V gene encodes CDR1 SGHRS and CDR2 YFSETQ. The CDR3 loop is CASSLAGTGGLDTQYF. The CDR3 DNA follows: TGCGCCAGCAGCTTGGCCGGGACAGGGGGTTTAGATACGCAGTATTTT.

This clonotype has just a few counts. The V gene is TRBV5-1, the J gene TRBJ2-3, with TRBD2 matching 8 bases. Germline lookup yields CDR1 SGHRS and CDR2 YFSETQ. The CDR3 has 16 amino acids. J lost 13 bases, V lost 2 bases, and 18 bases had no gene match. CDR3 in amino acids: CASSFYGGVAGNEEYF. The CDR3 nucleotides read TGCGCCAGCAGCTTTTACGGTGGGGTAGCGGGGAATGAGGAGTATTTT.

To note about this clonotype: This may arise from a read error, as a much more abundant clone is one base away. This chain uses TRBV10-3 with TRBJ2-5; 9 bases align to TRBD2. The CDR3 covers 16 residues. The germline gives CDR1 ENHRY, CDR2 SYGVKD. The CDR3 is CAISDDSRGGRETQDF. DNA of the CDR3: TGTGCCATCAGTGACGATTCGCGGGGGGGCAGGGAGACCCAGGACTTC.

V usage is TRBV7-2 and J usage is TRBJ1-1, with 10 bases lining up with TRBD1. This CDR3 contains 15 residues. The ends lost 5 bases at V and 3 bases at J; junction bases unmatched: 6. Germline V CDR1 and CDR2: SGHTA, FQGNSA. CDR3 region: CASSEDRGGDTEAFF. CDR3 nucleotides: TGTGCCAGCAGCGAGGACAGGGGGGGGGACACTGAAGCTTTCTTT.

This clonotype was observed a handful of times. The rearrangement uses TRBV18 and TRBJ2-7; tentative D call: TRBD2 (5 bases). V was trimmed by 3 bases and J by 0 bases, leaving 9 bases between them. The CDR3 contains 14 residues. Germline loops: CDR1 KGHSH, CDR2 LQKENI. The CDR3 sequence is CASSPQEASYEQYF. The CDR3, as DNA: TGTGCCAGCTCACCCCAGGAGGCCTCCTACGAGCAGTACTTC.

The J gene is TRBJ2-5, the V gene TRBV7-8; tentatively, D is TRBD2 (7 bases). The DNA end lines up better with TRBJ2-7; the J call may be wrong. The CDR3 is 16 residues long. In germline, CDR1 is SGHVS, CDR2 FQNEAQ. The CDR3 loop is CASSLAGGLSLSEQYF. The CDR3, as DNA: TGTGCCAGCAGCTTAGCGGGGGGGCTATCTCTCTCCGAGCAGTACTTC.

The table lists this clonotype with a few counts. The chain joins TRBV20-1 to TRBJ1-1; perhaps TRBD1 as D (6 bases). The CDR3 has 13 residues. CDR1 is DFQATT and CDR2 is SNEGSKA in the germline V gene (reference sequence). V was cut by 6 bases and J by 3 bases, with 14 bases left in between. DNA of the CDR3: TGCAGTGCCCCCCCGGGGGCGGACACTGAAGCTTTCTTT. It is translated as CSAPPGADTEAFF.

As regards this clonotype: One base away lies a much larger clone, so this may be a sequencing read error. The chain joins TRBV12-3 or TRBV12-4 to TRBJ2-7; D might be TRBD1 (5 bases). The CDR3 is made up of 12 amino acids. Deletions cut 6 bases from V and 2 bases from J, with 8 bases between. The CDR3 bases are TGTGCCAGCAGAATAGGGGCCTACGAGCAGTACTTC. This sequence encodes CASRIGAYEQYF.

CDR3 DNA: TGTGCCAGCAGCCAAGGTTCAGGATTAAACATTCAGTACTTC. It codes for CASSQGSGLNIQYF. The genes are TRBV3-1 and TRBJ2-4; D unclear. This CDR3 has 14 residues. V shed 1 base and J shed 6 bases, with 10 bases lying between them. Looked up from germline, CDR1 is LGHDT and CDR2 is YNNKEL (reference sequence).

This clonotype has only a few counts. This sequence joins TRBV11-3 and TRBJ1-2; TRBD1 matches 7 bases. The V gene's germline CDR1 is SGHNT and CDR2 YENEEA. Unmatched junction bases numbered 13, after V lost 11 bases and J lost 4 bases. The CDR3 is made up of 14 amino acids. This CDR3 is CACIVQGFGYGYTF. The DNA of the CDR3 is TGTGCCTGCATCGTACAGGGGTTCGGCTATGGCTACACCTTC.

The chain is built from TRBV6-2 or TRBV6-3 and TRBJ2-3, with D perhaps TRBD1 or TRBD2 (6 bases each). CDR1 and CDR2 from the germline V gene are MNHEY and SVGEGT. V gave up 2 bases and J gave up 2 bases, with 14 bases separating them. The CDR3 sequence is 16 residues long. CDR3 sequence reads: CASSYTGALVTDTQYF. For the CDR3, the DNA is TGTGCCAGCAGTTACACGGGGGCGCTGGTCACAGATACGCAGTATTTT.

The chain links TRBV20-1 to TRBJ2-1, with D tentatively TRBD2 (6 bases). Trimming took off 0 bases at V and 4 bases at J, with 10 bases between the two ends. The germline CDR1 and CDR2 sequences are DFQATT and SNEGSKA (reference sequence). CDR3 length equals 14 residues. The CDR3 spells CSARDTGVYNEQFF. As DNA, the CDR3 is TGCAGTGCTAGAGATACGGGGGTTTACAATGAGCAGTTCTTC.

As for this clonotype: At one of its ends the junction is not consistent with the germline gene, which may arise from a read error. The chain carries TRBV6-2 or TRBV6-3 and TRBJ2-7; TRBD1 matches 10 bases. The V gene's germline CDR1 is MNHEY and CDR2 SVGEGT. The length of the CDR3 is 18 residues. The CDR3, as DNA: TGTGACAGCAGTTACTCTTCCCTGGGACAGGGGATCCCCTACGAGCAGTACTTC. As protein: CDSSYSSLGQGIPYEQYF.

This chain uses TRBV6-6 with TRBJ2-7; D remains unclear. The V end was cut by 7 bases, the J end by 3 bases, with 19 bases between. The germline V gene has CDR1 MNHNY and CDR2 SVGAGI (reference sequence). The CDR3 sequence is 15 residues long. CDR3 residues: CASNMGSTWRYEQYF. As DNA, the CDR3 is TGTGCCAGCAATATGGGGTCCACTTGGCGCTACGAGCAGTACTTC.

The V call is TRBV12-3 or TRBV12-4, the J call TRBJ1-1, with D unclear. The CDR3 contains 15 residues. Trimming took off 5 bases at V and 3 bases at J, with 16 bases between the two ends. CDR3 DNA: TGTGCCAGCAGTCTTAGCCGGGCTCTGTACACTGAAGCTTTCTTT. Amino acid sequence: CASSLSRALYTEAFF.